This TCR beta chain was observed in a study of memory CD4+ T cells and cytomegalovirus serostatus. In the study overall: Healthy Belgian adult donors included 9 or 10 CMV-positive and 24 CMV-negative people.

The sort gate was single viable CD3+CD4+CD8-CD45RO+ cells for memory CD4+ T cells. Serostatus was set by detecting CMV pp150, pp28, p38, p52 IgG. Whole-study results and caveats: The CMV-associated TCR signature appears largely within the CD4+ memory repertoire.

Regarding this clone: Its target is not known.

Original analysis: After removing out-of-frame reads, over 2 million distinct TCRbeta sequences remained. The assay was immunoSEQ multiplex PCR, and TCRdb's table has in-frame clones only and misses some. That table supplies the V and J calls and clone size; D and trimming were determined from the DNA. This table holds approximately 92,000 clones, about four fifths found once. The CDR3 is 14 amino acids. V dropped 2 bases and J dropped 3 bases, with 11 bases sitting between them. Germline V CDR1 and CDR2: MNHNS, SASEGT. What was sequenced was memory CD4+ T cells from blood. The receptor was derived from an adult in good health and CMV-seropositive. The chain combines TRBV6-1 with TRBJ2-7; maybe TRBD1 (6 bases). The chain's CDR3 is CASSETGQSYEQYF. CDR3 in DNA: TGTGCCAGCAGTGAAACCGGACAGAGCTACGAGCAGTACTTC.